Each of the 13 T cell receptor beta chains below was sequenced from the same sample in a study of PD-1 blockade in mismatch repair-deficient tumors. Repertoires were generated with immunoSEQ multiplex PCR, while TCRdb's copy carries only in-frame clones and drops some. The repertoire holds roughly 38,000 clones, over 70% seen once, with 1.1% in the top ten. The specimen was PBMCs, collected 38 weeks after starting pembrolizumab. The receptors shown here come from an adult with mismatch repair-deficient cancer.

The gene calls are TRBV7-8 and TRBJ2-5; 7 bases are a match to TRBD2. Germline values: CDR1 SGHVS, CDR2 FQNEAQ. The length of the CDR3 is 15 residues. The V and J ends lost 5 bases and 2 bases, in that order; junction bases with no gene match: 8. The DNA for the CDR3 is TGTGCCAGCAGCCACGGGACTATCGCTCAAGAGACCCAGTACTTC. Translating it yields CASSHGTIAQETQYF.

This clone has a single count. The gene calls are TRBV18 and TRBJ1-4; 8 bases agree with TRBD1. CDR1 and CDR2 from the germline V gene are KGHSH and LQKENI. V lost 3 bases and J lost 8; bases outside the gene matches: 14. The CDR3 runs to 17 residues. The CDR3, as DNA: TGTGCCAGCTCACCTTTGAATGTCGGGACAGGCAGCGAAAAACTGTTTTTT. This encodes CASSPLNVGTGSEKLFF.

The chain uses TRBV29-1 and TRBJ2-5; a weak D match, TRBD1 (6 bases). The J call is doubtful: the DNA matches TRBJ2-7 better. The CDR3 consists of 13 residues. CDR1 is SQVTM, CDR2 ANQGSEA, per germline. DNA for the CDR3: TGCAGCGTTGTAACAGGGCCCCCCTACGAGCAGTACTTC. Translating gives CSVVTGPPYEQYF.

DNA of the CDR3: TGCAGCGTTGAACGGGACAGGGGGAGCTATGGCTACACCTTC. This encodes CSVERDRGSYGYTF. The chain links TRBV29-1 to TRBJ1-2, with TRBD1 identical over 11 bases. CDR3 length equals 14 residues. Losses at the gene ends were 2 bases for V and 4 bases for J; bases not matched to a gene: 3. Per germline, CDR1 SQVTM and CDR2 ANQGSEA.

J is TRBJ1-6 and V is TRBV30; unclear D gene. Germline assignment: CDR1 GTSNPN and CDR2 SVGIG (reference sequence). This CDR3 contains 13 residues. The germline V and J ends were trimmed by 2 bases and 12 bases, with 14 bases remaining between them. The CDR3 nucleotides are TGTGCCTGGAGTAATTTACCGGGTCTACCCCTCCACTTT. Amino acids: CAWSNLPGLPLHF.

This clone has just one count. The J gene is TRBJ2-4, the V gene TRBV2; D uncertain. CDR3 length: 15 amino acids. Per the germline V gene, CDR1 is SNHLY and CDR2 is FYNNEI. The ends were cut back, 1 base at V and 0 bases at J, with 7 bases in the middle. The CDR3 loop is CASSEGLLAKNIQYF. CDR3 nucleotides: TGTGCCAGCAGTGAAGGTTTATTAGCCAAAAACATTCAGTACTTC.

This chain links TRBV4-1 with TRBJ2-4; the D gene is possibly TRBD1 (5 bases). The CDR3 runs 16 residues. Per the germline V gene, CDR1 is MGHRA and CDR2 is YSYEKL. Trimming removed 6 bases from V and 3 bases from J, with 18 bases in between. The CDR3 is CASSPTPGPYKNIQYF. DNA of the CDR3: TGCGCCAGCAGTCCTACCCCAGGGCCTTACAAAAACATTCAGTACTTC.

This chain links TRBV6-5 with TRBJ2-5; D is possibly TRBD1 (5 bases). Deletions cut 4 bases from V and 5 bases from J, with 8 bases between. The CDR3 has 12 amino acids. Germline V lookup: CDR1 MNHEY, CDR2 SVGAGI. The CDR3 loop reads CASSSGSETQYF. For the CDR3, the DNA is TGTGCCAGCAGTTCAGGGTCCGAGACCCAGTACTTC.

The chain employs TRBV13 and TRBJ2-1, with 13 nucleotides matching TRBD2. Looked up from germline, CDR1 is PRHDT and CDR2 is FYEKMQ (reference sequence). Trimming took 1 base from V and 0 from J; bases not matched to a gene: 12. This CDR3 is 21 amino acids long. The CDR3 loop is CASSLDLWTSGSPLSYNEQFF. The DNA of the CDR3 is TGTGCCAGCAGCTTAGATTTATGGACTAGCGGGAGCCCTCTCTCCTACAATGAGCAGTTCTTC. The whole variable domain, filled in from reference TRBV13 and TRBJ2-1, reads AAGVIQSPRHLIKEKRETATLKCYPIPRHDTVYWYQQGPGQDPQFLISFYEKMQSDKGSIPDRFSAQQFSDYHSELNMSSLELGDSALYFCASSLDLWTSGSPLSYNEQFFGPGTRLTVL.

V is TRBV28 and J is TRBJ1-3, with D perhaps matching TRBD1 (5 bases). The length of the CDR3 is 14 residues. The V end lost 7 bases, the J end lost 2 bases, and 12 bases lay between the germline ends. Germline CDR1 MDHEN, CDR2 SYDVKM. In DNA form, the CDR3 reads TGTGCCAGCACCCCGTCGGGGGCTGGAAACACCATATATTTT. Protein product: CASTPSGAGNTIYF.

The V call is TRBV10-2, the J call TRBJ2-2, with a tentative D call TRBD2 (6 bases). CDR1 and CDR2 (germline): WSHSY, SAAADI. The CDR3 length is 16 residues. V shed 7 bases and J shed 2 bases, with 17 bases lying between them. CDR3 in amino acids: CASKTSGGDNTGELFF. DNA for the CDR3: TGCGCCAGCAAAACATCTGGCGGGGATAACACCGGGGAGCTGTTTTTT.

The gene calls are TRBV18 and TRBJ1-2; possible D gene TRBD1, 5 bases. This CDR3 is 15 amino acids long. The germline V gene encodes CDR1 KGHSH and CDR2 LQKENI. The V end lost 4 bases, the J end lost 0 bases, and 12 bases lay between the germline ends. CDR3 region: CASSLRQNANYGYTF. The CDR3 DNA is TGTGCCAGCTCACTCCGACAGAACGCTAACTATGGCTACACCTTC.

The chain recombines TRBV18 with TRBJ2-1; TRBD2 aligns across 14 bases. The CDR3 contains 15 residues. The junction had 5 bases not matched to a gene; V was cut back by 3 bases and J by 10 bases. Germline lookup yields CDR1 KGHSH and CDR2 LQKENI. For the CDR3, the DNA is TGTGCCAGCTCACCGACTAGCGGGAGGGCAGCCGAGCAGTTCTTC. The encoded protein is CASSPTSGRAAEQFF. Full variable domain (remainder filled in from reference TRBV18 and TRBJ2-1): NAGVMQNPRHLVRRRGQEARLRCSPMKGHSHVYWYRQLPEEGLKFMVYLQKENIIDESGMPKERFSAEFPKEGPSILRIQQVVRGDSAAYFCASSPTSGRAAEQFFGPGTRLTVL.